These 9 T cell receptor beta chains were sequenced from one sample in a study of shared clonotypes between healthy human individuals. Terminally differentiated effector memory CD45RA+ cells were excluded from the naive CD8 cells, which were CD45RO-negative and positively selected for CCR7. Sequencing used immunoSEQ multiplex PCR; TCRdb keeps in-frame clones, though not all of them. This table holds more than 2 million clones, approximately 95% found once. The sample taken for sequencing was naive CD8+ T cells sorted from blood. These receptors all come from a young man in good health.

This chain links TRBV2 with TRBJ2-2; the match to TRBD1 covers 9 bases. J gave up 6 bases and V 4 bases, and 6 bases lay outside the gene matches. This CDR3 region has 15 residues. CDR1 is SNHLY, CDR2 FYNNEI, per germline. In nucleotides, the CDR3 is TGTGCCAGCAGTGCCGGGACAGGGTCCGCCGGGGAGCTGTTTTTT. It translates to CASSAGTGSAGELFF.

The V and J genes are TRBV4-1 and TRBJ2-3, with D hard to call. The ends were cut back, 1 base at V and 4 bases at J, with 9 bases in the middle. Per the germline V gene, CDR1 is MGHRA and CDR2 is YSYEKL. The CDR3 has 14 amino acids. In DNA, the CDR3 is TGCGCCAGCAGCCAAGTCGTCTCACCAGATACGCAGTATTTT. This codes for CASSQVVSPDTQYF.

This rearrangement joins TRBV4-2 to TRBJ1-1, with D possibly TRBD1 on 5 matching bases. The CDR3 has 15 amino acids. Per the germline V gene, CDR1 is LGHNA and CDR2 is YNFKEQ. V lost 4 bases and J lost 2, with 14 bases in between. The CDR3 loop reads CASSRDGQVNTEAFF. The CDR3 nucleotides read TGTGCCAGCAGCCGGGACGGGCAGGTCAACACTGAAGCTTTCTTT.

This clone was seen only once. V gene TRBV4-1 combines with J gene TRBJ1-6; D call uncertain. Germline values: CDR1 MGHRA, CDR2 YSYEKL. The V end lost 3 bases, the J end lost 0 bases, and 9 bases lay between the germline ends. The length of the CDR3 is 16 residues. This CDR3 reads CASSHDGSSYNSPLHF. The DNA of the CDR3 is TGCGCCAGCAGCCACGACGGAAGCTCCTATAATTCACCCCTCCACTTT.

Concerning this clone itself: The sample holds other DNA sequences that translate to the same CDR3. The chain employs TRBV6-1 and TRBJ2-3; D is uncertain. CDR3 length: 16 residues. In germline, CDR1 is MNHNS, CDR2 SASEGT. The V and J ends lost 2 bases and 0 bases respectively, with 12 bases between them. The CDR3 DNA follows: TGTGCCAGCAGTGAATGGGCAGCCGCTAGCACAGATACGCAGTATTTT. The encoded protein is CASSEWAAASTDTQYF.

The gene calls are TRBV11-2 and TRBJ1-2, with a weak D call TRBD1 (5 bases). Trimming took off 2 bases at V and 7 bases at J, with 11 bases between the two ends. The germline CDR1 and CDR2 sequences are SGHAT and FQNNGV. The CDR3 spans 13 residues. CDR3 sequence: CASSLPRGTGYTF. Written as DNA, the CDR3 is TGTGCCAGCAGCTTACCCCGGGGGACTGGCTACACCTTC.

The chain joins TRBV7-2 to TRBJ2-7, with D unclear. CDR3 size: 13 residues. Germline V gene sequence: CDR1 SGHTA, CDR2 FQGNSA. Trimming pared 1 base from V and 6 bases from J, leaving 10 bases between. CDR3 in amino acids: CASSLVGIPEQYF. CDR3 sequence (DNA): TGTGCCAGCAGCTTAGTAGGGATTCCCGAGCAGTACTTC. The full variable domain, with the rest looked up from reference TRBV7-2 and TRBJ2-7, is GAGVSQSPSNKVTEKGKDVELRCDPISGHTALYWYRQSLGQGLEFLIYFQGNSAPDKSGLPSDRFSAERTGGSVSTLTIQRTQQEDSAVYLCASSLVGIPEQYFGPGTRLTVT.

For this clone: Other nucleotide sequences in the sample specify the same CDR3. The J gene is TRBJ2-7, the V gene TRBV7-9; 10 bases map to TRBD1. The trim removed 4 bases at V and 5 bases at J, leaving 5 bases unmatched. The CDR3 contains 14 residues. Germline CDR1 SEHNR, CDR2 FQNEAQ (reference sequence). This chain's CDR3 is CASSSTGGLNEQYF. CDR3 nucleotides: TGTGCCAGCAGCTCGACAGGGGGCCTAAACGAGCAGTACTTC.

The chain employs TRBV19 and TRBJ2-1; D may correspond to TRBD1 or TRBD2 (5 bases each). From germline, CDR1 is LNHDA and CDR2 SQIVND (reference sequence). Trimming cost V 4 bases and J 4 bases, with 11 bases left between them. The CDR3 is made up of 14 amino acids. CDR3 amino acids: CASSTGTRYNEQFF. DNA of the CDR3: TGTGCCAGTAGTACAGGGACCCGATACAATGAGCAGTTCTTC.